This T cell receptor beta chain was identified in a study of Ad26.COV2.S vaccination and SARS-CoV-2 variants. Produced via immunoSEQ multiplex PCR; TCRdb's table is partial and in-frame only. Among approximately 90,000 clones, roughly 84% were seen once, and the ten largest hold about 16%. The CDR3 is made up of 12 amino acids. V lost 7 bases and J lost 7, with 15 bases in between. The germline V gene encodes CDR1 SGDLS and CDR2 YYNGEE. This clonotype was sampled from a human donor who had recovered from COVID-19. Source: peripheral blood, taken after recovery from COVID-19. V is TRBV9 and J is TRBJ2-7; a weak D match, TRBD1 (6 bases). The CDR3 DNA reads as TGTGCCAGCGGACCACAGGGCAGAGAGCAGTACTTC. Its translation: CASGPQGREQYF.